Each of the 31 T cell receptor beta chains below was sequenced from the same sample in a study of shared clonotypes between healthy human individuals. Assay used: immunoSEQ multiplex PCR; TCRdb lists only in-frame clones, some missing. The table records hundreds of thousands of clones, around 96% of them present only once. The sample was naive CD4+ T cells sorted from blood. Sample subset: CD45RA+ positively selected. The receptors shown here come from a woman in her twenties or thirties in good health.

DNA for the CDR3: TGTGCTAGTGGTTTGGGGGCTAACACTGAAGCTTTCTTT. Encoded protein: CASGLGANTEAFF. V and J are TRBV12-5 and TRBJ1-1; D is ambiguous. The CDR3 loop spans 13 amino acids. The ends were cut back, 1 base at V and 2 bases at J, with 5 bases in the middle. Per the germline V gene, CDR1 is LGHNT and CDR2 is FRNRAP.

The chain combines TRBV15 with TRBJ1-3; D perhaps matches TRBD1 (6 bases). V lost 5 bases and J lost 2, with 16 bases in between. The CDR3 loop spans 16 amino acids. Germline V gene sequence: CDR1 LNHNV, CDR2 YYDKDF (reference sequence). The CDR3 bases are TGTGCCACCAGCGGCAGAGGTTGGGGGCCTGGAAACACCATATATTTT. The encoded protein is CATSGRGWGPGNTIYF.

The chain carries TRBV5-4 and TRBJ1-2, with D perhaps matching TRBD1 (5 bases). Per germline, CDR1 SGHNT and CDR2 YYREEE (reference sequence). This CDR3 has 15 residues. The V gene lost 2 bases and the J gene lost 7 bases, with 18 bases spanning the gap. CDR3 nucleotide sequence: TGTGCCAGCAGCTTAAGTTACCCGAGGCAGGGTGGCTACACCTTC. Its protein is CASSLSYPRQGGYTF. Looking up the rest from reference TRBV5-4 and TRBJ1-2 gives the full variable domain: ETGVTQSPTHLIKTRGQQVTLRCSSQSGHNTVSWYQQALGQGPQFIFQYYREEENGRGNFPPRFSGLQFPNYSSELNVNALELDDSALYLCASSLSYPRQGGYTFGSGTRLTVV.

This chain connects TRBV7-3 to TRBJ2-1, with D perhaps matching TRBD2 (5 bases). Germline CDR1 SGHTA, CDR2 FQGTGA. Trimming removed 2 bases from V and 6 bases from J, with 14 bases in between. The CDR3 is made up of 15 amino acids. The CDR3 protein is CASSLGNGVGNEQFF. CDR3 DNA sequence: TGTGCCAGCAGCTTAGGTAACGGGGTCGGCAATGAGCAGTTCTTC.

The count of this clone is one. The J gene is TRBJ1-3, the V gene TRBV9; tentative D call: TRBD1 (6 bases). The ends were cut back, 0 bases at V and 0 bases at J, with 7 bases in the middle. CDR3 length: 15 amino acids. CDR1 is SGDLS, CDR2 YYNGEE, per germline. This CDR3 reads CASSVGTDSGNTIYF. The DNA of the CDR3 is TGTGCCAGCAGCGTAGGGACAGACTCTGGAAACACCATATATTTT.

This clone was picked up one time. The J gene is TRBJ2-1, the V gene TRBV5-1; tentative D call: TRBD2 (6 bases). CDR1 and CDR2 (germline): SGHRS, YFSETQ. The CDR3 contains 15 residues. Trimming took off 0 bases at V and 8 bases at J, with 15 bases between the two ends. CDR3 in DNA: TGCGCCAGCAGCTTGGTACTAGCCAGTATTGATGAGCAGTTCTTC. Residues: CASSLVLASIDEQFF.

The genes are TRBV30 and TRBJ1-4, with 9 bases fitting TRBD1. J lost 5 bases, V lost 0 bases, and 10 bases had no gene match. This CDR3 has 17 residues. Germline-derived CDR1 and CDR2 are GTSNPN and SVGIG (reference sequence). The CDR3 loop is CAWSVARTGDGNEKLFF. CDR3 DNA sequence: TGTGCCTGGAGTGTGGCTCGGACAGGGGATGGAAATGAAAAACTGTTTTTT.

In its sample, this clone was seen once. V is TRBV2 and J is TRBJ1-2, with D possibly TRBD1 on 5 matching bases. The CDR3 is made up of 13 amino acids. Trimming removed 7 bases from V and 6 bases from J, with 15 bases in between. CDR1 and CDR2 (germline): SNHLY, FYNNEI. DNA for the CDR3: TGTGCCAGCAATAGGGACGGCCTGGATGGCTACACCTTC. This encodes CASNRDGLDGYTF.

The chain carries TRBV7-8 and TRBJ2-1; D may be TRBD2 (5 bases). V was shortened by 4 bases and J by 5 bases, with 15 bases between the two germline ends. This CDR3 is built from 15 residues. Germline V CDR1 and CDR2: SGHVS, FQNEAQ. CDR3 coding DNA: TGTGCCAGCAGCTCTATGGGAGCGGCGAACAATGAGCAGTTCTTC. It is translated as CASSSMGAANNEQFF.

V is TRBV5-1 and J is TRBJ1-1; a weak D match, TRBD1 (5 bases). With 0 bases removed from V and 3 bases from J, the gap between germline ends came to 12 bases. The CDR3 contains 15 residues. Looked up from germline, CDR1 is SGHRS and CDR2 is YFSETQ. CDR3 in amino acids: CASSLGGARDTEAFF. DNA of the CDR3: TGCGCCAGCAGCTTGGGAGGGGCGCGTGACACTGAAGCTTTCTTT.

V usage is TRBV28 and J usage is TRBJ2-3, with 12 bases aligning to TRBD2. Germline loops: CDR1 MDHEN, CDR2 SYDVKM. The CDR3 loop spans 18 amino acids. Unmatched junction bases numbered 11, after V lost 4 bases and J lost 3 bases. The CDR3 is CASSSPGLAGLYTDTQYF. CDR3 coding DNA: TGTGCCAGCAGTTCGCCCGGACTAGCGGGACTATATACAGATACGCAGTATTTT.

The chain couples TRBV28 to TRBJ2-7; D unclear. Per the germline V gene, CDR1 is MDHEN and CDR2 is SYDVKM. V shed 6 bases and J shed 9 bases, with 15 bases lying between them. This CDR3 comprises 12 residues. The DNA of the CDR3 is TGTGCCAGCAGCCCCACGGGTCAAAGGCAGTACTTC. This gives the protein CASSPTGQRQYF.

The chain carries TRBV7-3 and TRBJ2-5; D is unclear. The assigned J gene may be wrong: the sequence end matches TRBJ2-7 better. Germline assignment: CDR1 SGHTA and CDR2 FQGTGA. The CDR3 consists of 15 residues. CDR3 coding DNA: TGTGCCAGCAGCTTAACCCCCTCCACCAGAGTCGAGCAGTACTTC. This sequence encodes CASSLTPSTRVEQYF.

The gene calls are TRBV6-1 and TRBJ2-5; D is ambiguous. Germline CDR1 is MNHNS and CDR2 is SASEGT. The CDR3 covers 13 residues. V dropped 7 bases and J dropped 2 bases, with 11 bases sitting between them. CDR3 DNA sequence: TGTGCCAGCACTAGAGGACCTCAAGAGACCCAGTACTTC. It encodes CASTRGPQETQYF.

The CDR3 nucleotides are TGTGCCAGCAGAGATGAGGGAGTACGTACGCAGTATTTT. Amino acid sequence: CASRDEGVRTQYF. The genes are TRBV2 and TRBJ2-3; maybe TRBD2 (5 bases). The germline V gene encodes CDR1 SNHLY and CDR2 FYNNEI. CDR3 length: 13 residues. Trimming took off 6 bases at V and 8 bases at J, with 15 bases between the two ends. Full variable domain (missing parts from reference TRBV2 and TRBJ2-3): EPEVTQTPSHQVTQMGQEVILRCVPISNHLYFYWYRQILGQKVEFLVSFYNNEISEKSEIFDDQFSVERPDGSNFTLKIRSTKLEDSAMYFCASRDEGVRTQYFGPGTRLTVL.

J is TRBJ1-4 and V is TRBV13; D might be TRBD1 (5 bases). This CDR3 has 13 amino acids. Trimming removed 5 bases at V and 7 bases at J, with 11 bases between. CDR1 is PRHDT and CDR2 is FYEKMQ in the germline V gene (reference sequence). DNA of the CDR3: TGTGCCAGCAGCACCGGGACGGGTGAAAAACTGTTTTTT. Its protein product is CASSTGTGEKLFF.

The rearrangement uses TRBV5-1 and TRBJ1-2, with TRBD1 matching over 9 bases. The germline V gene encodes CDR1 SGHRS and CDR2 YFSETQ. V lost 4 bases, J lost 4 bases, and 5 bases stayed unmatched. The CDR3 has 14 residues. This chain's CDR3 is CASSADRGVYGYTF. CDR3 coding DNA: TGCGCCAGCAGCGCGGACAGGGGTGTCTATGGCTACACCTTC.

V and J are TRBV7-9 and TRBJ2-4; D possibly corresponds to TRBD2 (6 bases). V lost 1 base to trimming and J lost 0 bases, with 10 bases between them. The germline V gene encodes CDR1 SEHNR and CDR2 FQNEAQ (reference sequence). The CDR3 is 16 amino acids. CDR3 in DNA: TGTGCCAGCAGCTTAGGTAGCGGACTAGCCAAAAACATTCAGTACTTC. Protein product: CASSLGSGLAKNIQYF. Using reference TRBV7-9 and TRBJ2-4 for the parts outside the CDR3, the full variable domain is DTGVSQNPRHKITKRGQNVTFRCDPISEHNRLYWYRQTLGQGPEFLTYFQNEAQLEKSRLLSDRFSAERPKGSFSTLEIQRTEQGDSAMYLCASSLGSGLAKNIQYFGAGTRLSVL.

V is TRBV9 and J is TRBJ1-4; 11 nucleotides align to TRBD1. V dropped 4 bases and J dropped 8; count of bases not matched to a gene: 7. The CDR3 spans 15 residues. From germline, CDR1 is SGDLS and CDR2 YYNGEE. This CDR3 is CASSLRGDRGEKLFF. DNA for the CDR3: TGTGCCAGCAGCCTTAGAGGGGACAGGGGGGAAAAACTGTTTTTT.

V gene TRBV6-5 combines with J gene TRBJ2-3, with TRBD2 identical over 7 bases. V lost 6 bases, J lost 0 bases, and 6 bases stayed unmatched. This CDR3 spans 15 amino acids. The germline CDR1 and CDR2 sequences are MNHEY and SVGAGI. The CDR3 nucleotides read TGTGCCAGCAGGCGGGGTAGCGGGAGCACAGATACGCAGTATTTT. This sequence encodes CASRRGSGSTDTQYF.

The chain is built from TRBV28 and TRBJ1-4, with 8 bases fitting TRBD1. The J segment lost 6 bases and the V segment lost 6 bases, leaving 6 bases of the junction unmatched. The CDR3 totals 14 residues. From germline, CDR1 is MDHEN and CDR2 SYDVKM. DNA for the CDR3: TGTGCCAGCAGCCGGACAGGGCGGGATGAAAAACTGTTTTTT. Amino acids: CASSRTGRDEKLFF.

V and J are TRBV30 and TRBJ1-2, with D hard to call. The CDR3 is 14 amino acids. Trimming took 2 bases from V and 0 from J, leaving 10 bases between them. The germline V gene has CDR1 GTSNPN and CDR2 SVGIG (reference sequence). The CDR3 region has the DNA TGTGCCTGGAGTCGACACCAAACTAACTATGGCTACACCTTC. The encoded protein is CAWSRHQTNYGYTF.

In this sample, this clone turned up a few times. The V call is TRBV7-9, the J call TRBJ2-2; 8 bases fit TRBD2. The CDR3 is made up of 15 amino acids. Germline-derived CDR1 and CDR2 are SEHNR and FQNEAQ (reference sequence). With V trimmed by 4 bases and J by 2 bases, 3 bases remained unmatched. Here the CDR3 reads CASSSTSVNTGELFF. CDR3 DNA: TGTGCCAGCAGCTCGACTAGCGTCAACACCGGGGAGCTGTTTTTT.

The rearrangement joins TRBV7-2 to TRBJ2-5; TRBD1 matches 8 bases. The J call may be incorrect, as the DNA end agrees better with TRBJ2-7. Germline lookup yields CDR1 SGHTA and CDR2 FQGNSA. The CDR3 runs to 15 residues. The CDR3 protein is CASSPAPSRGLEQYF. In DNA, the CDR3 is TGTGCCAGCAGCCCTGCTCCGAGCAGGGGGCTCGAGCAGTACTTC.

V is TRBV6-5 and J is TRBJ2-2, with a possible D match to TRBD2 (6 bases). Trimming cost V 7 bases and J 0 bases, with 9 bases left between them. The length of the CDR3 is 14 residues. Germline CDR1 MNHEY, CDR2 SVGAGI. CDR3 nucleotides: TGTGCCAGCAACCGGGGGTCGAACACCGGGGAGCTGTTTTTT. Translation gives CASNRGSNTGELFF.

The chain has TRBV30 and TRBJ2-1; D gene uncertain. V lost 1 base to trimming and J lost 13 bases, with 14 bases between them. CDR1 is GTSNPN and CDR2 is SVGIG in the germline V gene (reference sequence). CDR3 length: 12 amino acids. CDR3 protein: CAWSEGPNLQFF. DNA of the CDR3: TGTGCCTGGAGTGAGGGTCCCAACCTCCAGTTCTTC.

The V and J genes are TRBV5-1 and TRBJ1-3; TRBD1 matches 8 bases. V shed 0 bases, J shed 2 bases, and the junction held 4 bases outside the gene matches. This CDR3 has 16 amino acids. The V gene's germline CDR1 is SGHRS and CDR2 YFSETQ. The CDR3 nucleotides are TGCGCCAGCAGCTTGGATTCAGGGGGCGCTGGAAACACCATATATTTT. Protein product: CASSLDSGGAGNTIYF.

The chain employs TRBV18 and TRBJ2-2, with 10 bases identical to TRBD1. The CDR3 loop spans 16 amino acids. Looked up from germline, CDR1 is KGHSH and CDR2 is LQKENI. With V trimmed by 5 bases and J by 0 bases, 3 bases remained unmatched. The CDR3, as DNA: TGTGCCAGCTCAGCCGACAGGGGGCCGAACACCGGGGAGCTGTTTTTT. It yields the protein CASSADRGPNTGELFF. Supplemented by reference TRBV18 and TRBJ2-2, the full variable domain reads NAGVMQNPRHLVRRRGQEARLRCSPMKGHSHVYWYRQLPEEGLKFMVYLQKENIIDESGMPKERFSAEFPKEGPSILRIQQVVRGDSAAYFCASSADRGPNTGELFFGEGSRLTVL.

The CDR3 DNA reads as TGTGCCAGCAGCAGAGGGACTAGCGTAGCCTACGAGCAGTACTTC. It encodes CASSRGTSVAYEQYF. The chain carries TRBV7-8 and TRBJ2-7, with 10 bases matching TRBD2. This CDR3 has 15 residues. Germline CDR1 is SGHVS and CDR2 is FQNEAQ. With V trimmed by 5 bases and J by 2 bases, 6 bases remained unmatched.

The J gene is TRBJ2-6, the V gene TRBV4-2; tentatively, D is TRBD1 (6 bases). The CDR3 covers 17 residues. The V and J ends lost 5 bases and 0 bases respectively, with 14 bases between them. Looked up from germline, CDR1 is LGHNA and CDR2 is YNFKEQ. The DNA of the CDR3 is TGTGCCAGCAGCTTAAGTGGACAGTCCTCTGGGGCCAACGTCCTGACTTTC. It encodes CASSLSGQSSGANVLTF.

The J gene is TRBJ2-7, the V gene TRBV4-2; D might be TRBD2 (6 bases). The germline CDR1 and CDR2 sequences are LGHNA and YNFKEQ. The CDR3 totals 18 residues. Trimming removed 0 bases from V and 0 bases from J, with 18 bases in between. Here the CDR3 reads CASSQDSGIAESSYEQYF. CDR3 bases: TGTGCCAGCAGCCAAGACAGTGGGATAGCGGAAAGCTCCTACGAGCAGTACTTC.